The 20 T cell receptor beta chains given below trace back to one sample, sequenced in a study of siplizumab effects on memory and regulatory T cells. TCRdb's copy holds only in-frame clones and misses some; the assay was immunoSEQ multiplex PCR. The table has 50,000 to 55,000 clones, over 90% seen once. The sequencing sample was made of CD8+ T cells sorted from blood. The receptors here all came from a human donor in good health.

The chain joins TRBV9 to TRBJ2-3, with D hard to call. The length of the CDR3 is 12 residues. With 8 bases removed from V and 1 base from J, the gap between germline ends came to 8 bases. Looked up from germline, CDR1 is SGDLS and CDR2 is YYNGEE. The CDR3 nucleotides read TGTGCCAGTGGGCGGCGCACAGATACGCAGTATTTT. This codes for CASGRRTDTQYF. The whole variable domain, remainder taken from reference TRBV9 and TRBJ2-3, is DSGVTQTPKHLITATGQRVTLRCSPRSGDLSVYWYQQSLDQGLQFLIQYYNGEERAKGNILERFSAQQFPDLHSELNLSSLELGDSALYFCASGRRTDTQYFGPGTRLTVL.

J is TRBJ2-3 and V is TRBV10-3; D might be TRBD2 (7 bases). Trimming left V 2 bases short and J 0 bases short, with 15 bases between. Germline V CDR1 and CDR2: ENHRY, SYGVKD. The length of the CDR3 is 17 residues. CDR3 coding DNA: TGTGCCATCAGTGAGCGCTACCGGGGGGCTAGCACAGATACGCAGTATTTT. Translation: CAISERYRGASTDTQYF.

The V and J genes are TRBV9 and TRBJ2-7; TRBD1 matches at 11 bases. The CDR3 spans 14 residues. The junction had 6 bases not matched to a gene; V was cut back by 4 bases and J by 6 bases. Germline V gene lookup returns CDR1 SGDLS and CDR2 YYNGEE. The CDR3 DNA follows: TGTGCCAGCAGCCCCGGGACAGGGGGTTCCGAGCAGTACTTC. Encoded protein: CASSPGTGGSEQYF.

This clone has a single count. V is TRBV4-1 and J is TRBJ2-1; tentative D call: TRBD1 (6 bases). The CDR3 runs to 15 residues. Germline assignment: CDR1 MGHRA and CDR2 YSYEKL. The V end lost 2 bases, the J end lost 6 bases, and 14 bases lay between the germline ends. The CDR3 nucleotides are TGCGCCAGCAGCCAAAAGAGGGGGTTCATCAATGAGCAGTTCTTC. It codes for CASSQKRGFINEQFF.

The V gene is TRBV7-6, the J gene TRBJ2-5; TRBD1 is a possible D gene (6 bases). The germline gives CDR1 SGHVS, CDR2 FNYEAQ. The germline V and J ends were trimmed by 2 bases and 3 bases, with 13 bases remaining between them. The CDR3 runs to 15 residues. The CDR3, as DNA: TGTGCCAGCAGCTTATACTTGGGGGCTAAAGAGACCCAGTACTTC. Translation: CASSLYLGAKETQYF.

V usage is TRBV5-1 and J usage is TRBJ2-1, with 7 positions matching TRBD1. The ends lost 2 bases at V and 8 bases at J; junction bases unmatched: 7. Looked up from germline, CDR1 is SGHRS and CDR2 is YFSETQ. The CDR3 loop spans 14 amino acids. CDR3 bases: TGCGCCAGCAGCTTCGGAACAGGGGTCGATGAGCAGTTCTTC. The encoded protein is CASSFGTGVDEQFF.

This chain connects TRBV9 to TRBJ2-7; 7 nucleotides match TRBD1. The ends lost 4 bases at V and 3 bases at J; junction bases unmatched: 10. The CDR3 loop spans 15 amino acids. Germline values: CDR1 SGDLS, CDR2 YYNGEE. CDR3: CASSLKGTASYEQYF. Written as DNA, the CDR3 is TGTGCCAGCAGCCTCAAGGGGACAGCTAGCTACGAGCAGTACTTC.

The chain is built from TRBV27 and TRBJ2-1, with 11 bases fitting TRBD2. This CDR3 has 16 residues. V lost 7 bases, J lost 9 bases, and 14 bases stayed unmatched. CDR1 and CDR2 from the germline V gene are MNHEY and SMNVEV (reference sequence). The CDR3 DNA follows: TGTGCCAGCAACCATAATAGCGGGAGGGCTCTTGCTGAGCAGTTCTTC. It translates to CASNHNSGRALAEQFF.

The V and J genes are TRBV27 and TRBJ2-1, with 10 bases lining up with TRBD2. The CDR3 consists of 17 residues. The germline V gene has CDR1 MNHEY and CDR2 SMNVEV (reference sequence). Trimming at V came to 0 bases and at J to 7 bases, leaving 9 bases not matched to a gene. DNA for the CDR3: TGTGCCAGCAGTTTATCTCTAGCGGGAGTGTATGGGAATGAGCAGTTCTTC. It specifies CASSLSLAGVYGNEQFF.

A single count supports this clone. V is TRBV11-2 and J is TRBJ2-3; D gene ambiguous. V lost 5 bases to trimming and J lost 2 bases, with 8 bases between them. The CDR3 runs 13 residues. Germline lookup yields CDR1 SGHAT and CDR2 FQNNGV. The CDR3 DNA sequence: TGTGCCAGCAGCCTCGACGCCACAGATACGCAGTATTTT. It specifies CASSLDATDTQYF.

This chain joins TRBV7-6 and TRBJ2-3; D not certain. The CDR3 covers 13 residues. With 4 bases removed from V and 7 bases from J, the gap between germline ends came to 12 bases. Germline CDR1 reads SGHVS; CDR2 reads FNYEAQ. The CDR3 sequence: CASSSNGRNTQYF. The CDR3 DNA reads as TGTGCCAGCAGCTCGAATGGCCGCAATACGCAGTATTTT.

This clone was detected only once. The rearrangement uses TRBV5-1 and TRBJ1-4; 7 bases are a match to TRBD1. The trim removed 2 bases at V and 7 bases at J, leaving 5 bases unmatched. The germline CDR1 and CDR2 sequences are SGHRS and YFSETQ. This CDR3 is 14 amino acids long. The CDR3 DNA reads as TGCGCCAGCAGCTTTAGGCAGGGGGGTGAAAAACTGTTTTTT. Residues: CASSFRQGGEKLFF.

The V call is TRBV10-1, the J call TRBJ2-3; 9 bases are a match to TRBD2. Trimming cost V 2 bases and J 6 bases; bases outside gene matches: 3. This CDR3 region has 14 residues. Germline CDR1 is WNHNN and CDR2 is SYGVQD (reference sequence). The CDR3 spells CASSELAGRDTQYF. DNA of the CDR3: TGCGCCAGCAGTGAGCTAGCGGGGAGGGATACGCAGTATTTT.

In this sample, this clone turned up once. J is TRBJ2-7 and V is TRBV29-1; D possibly uses TRBD1 or TRBD2 (5 bases each). The V gene lost 2 bases and the J gene lost 6 bases, with 17 bases spanning the gap. CDR3 length: 14 residues. Looked up from germline, CDR1 is SQVTM and CDR2 is ANQGSEA. The CDR3 DNA follows: TGCAGCGTTGAATTGTCCGGGGCCCTCTCCGAGCAGTACTTC. Residues: CSVELSGALSEQYF.

This chain connects TRBV2 to TRBJ1-1; D not certain. The length of the CDR3 is 13 residues. Germline V gene sequence: CDR1 SNHLY, CDR2 FYNNEI. V lost 2 bases to trimming and J lost 8 bases, with 12 bases between them. Here the CDR3 reads CASSERWGTEAFF. The CDR3 coding sequence is TGTGCCAGCAGTGAACGTTGGGGTACCGAAGCTTTCTTT. The complete variable domain, with remaining parts taken from reference TRBV2 and TRBJ1-1, reads EPEVTQTPSHQVTQMGQEVILRCVPISNHLYFYWYRQILGQKVEFLVSFYNNEISEKSEIFDDQFSVERPDGSNFTLKIRSTKLEDSAMYFCASSERWGTEAFFGQGTRLTVV.

The chain is built from TRBV6-6 and TRBJ1-1, with D possibly TRBD1 on 5 matching bases. The germline gives CDR1 MNHNY, CDR2 SVGAGI (reference sequence). The V end was cut by 10 bases, the J end by 11 bases, with 17 bases between. This CDR3 region has 11 residues. The CDR3 DNA is TGTGCCACCAAAAAAGGGGTGTCGGCTTTCTTT. Translated, it gives CATKKGVSAFF.

This clone showed up just a few times. This sequence joins TRBV7-9 and TRBJ2-5; the D gene is possibly TRBD2 (5 bases). Trimming removed 5 bases at V and 5 bases at J, with 15 bases between. Germline V lookup: CDR1 SEHNR, CDR2 FQNEAQ (reference sequence). This CDR3 is built from 14 residues. DNA of the CDR3: TGTGCCAGCAGCCATCGCCTAGCATGGGAGACCCAGTACTTC. Its translation is CASSHRLAWETQYF.

This rearrangement joins TRBV4-2 to TRBJ2-1; tentatively, D is TRBD1 (6 bases). The CDR3 consists of 14 residues. Per germline, CDR1 LGHNA and CDR2 YNFKEQ. V was trimmed by 5 bases and J by 10 bases, leaving 18 bases between them. CDR3 in DNA: TGTGCCAGCAGCGACCGGGACACTGGATTCGAGCAGTTCTTC. This codes for CASSDRDTGFEQFF.

This chain connects TRBV27 to TRBJ2-3, with 14 nucleotides matching TRBD2. V lost 2 bases and J lost 6; bases outside the gene matches: 13. CDR1 is MNHEY, CDR2 SMNVEV, per germline (reference sequence). The length of the CDR3 is 19 residues. CDR3 bases: TGTGCCAGCAGTTTACTGCGCGGACTAGCGGGAGGCCGTGGGGATACGCAGTATTTT. This sequence encodes CASSLLRGLAGGRGDTQYF.

The chain is built from TRBV28 and TRBJ1-5; D call uncertain. Germline V CDR1 and CDR2: MDHEN, SYDVKM. V was pared by 8 bases and J by 0 bases, with 11 bases between. This CDR3 has 14 amino acids. The CDR3 is CASEAVHSNQPQHF. The CDR3 DNA follows: TGTGCCAGCGAGGCAGTCCATAGCAATCAGCCCCAGCATTTT.